This T cell receptor beta chain comes out of a study of molecular identifiers for immune sequencing clone quantification. About the study: Naive CD8 cell RNA, from around 20,000 or 100,000 cells, was split five ways in replicates, with four sequenced. Study-wide findings and caveats: Clones with over 20 RNA copies captured over 99% of effector molecules but under 1% of naive ones.

This clonotype has at least ten counts. Its specificity is unknown. This CDR3 has 16 residues. CDR1 and CDR2 (germline): SGDLS, YYNGEE. J was trimmed by 5 bases and V by 4 bases; bases with no gene match: 12. For bulk TCR libraries, previously described methods and listed TCR primers were used. TCRdb itself ran the PCR reads through MiXCR, one entry per CDR3 protein. Of approximately 63,000 distinct CDR3 sequences in the sample, around 20% are singletons; the top ten hold more than 1.3%. Sequencing was carried out using naive CD8+ T cells from blood, with Jurkat cell RNA spiked in. The subset was: FACS-sorted CD8+CD4-CCR7+CD45RA+ naive T cells. The clonotype was recovered from a human donor in good health. Some libraries in this study had Jurkat cell RNA spiked in. The V and J genes are TRBV9 and TRBJ2-5, with 9 bases identical to TRBD2. CDR3 sequence: CASSLPAAGGVETQYF. The CDR3, as DNA: TGTGCCAGCAGCCTCCCTGCGGCGGGAGGGGTTGAGACCCAGTACTTC.